These T cell receptor beta chains were read from a single sample in a study of shared clonotypes between healthy human individuals. The repertoire was sequenced with immunoSEQ multiplex PCR; TCRdb's copy has only in-frame clones and lacks some. The table includes fewer than 850,000 clones, roughly 70% detected once. The sequenced material came from memory CD4+ T cells sorted from blood. The receptor source for this set is a woman in her thirties in good health. Each CDR3 is given with its conserved first and last residue. D genes are given only for firm matches. Clone sizes are given selectively: once, few, many, or a class where the clone is expanded.

TRBJ2-7 TRBV4-1 TRBD1 . CASSQDRDRAETYEQYF TGCGCCAGCAGCCAAGATCGCGACAGGGCGGAAACCTACGAGCAGTACTTC
TRBJ2-7 TRBV25-1 TRBD2 . CASTEAGTSGRNEQYF TGTGCCAGCACTGAGGCCGGGACTAGCGGGAGGAACGAGCAGTACTTC
TRBJ1-4 TRBV27 . . CASSLSWANEKLFF TGTGCCAGCAGTTTATCGTGGGCTAATGAAAAACTGTTTTTT
TRBJ2-7 TRBV5-4 TRBD2 . CASSSYTSDEQYF TGTGCCAGCAGCTCCTACACTAGCGACGAGCAGTACTTC
TRBJ1-4 TRBV7-6 . . CASSIRGSNEKLFF TGTGCCAGCAGCATCAGGGGCTCTAATGAAAAACTGTTTTTT
TRBJ1-1 TRBV18 . . CASSPGASMNTEAFF TGTGCCAGCTCACCGGGGGCATCCATGAACACTGAAGCTTTCTTT
TRBJ2-1 TRBV28 . . CASRPRPQGRPTERFF TGTGCCAGCAGACCACGCCCCCAGGGACGCCCGACCGAGAGGTTCTTC
TRBJ1-2 TRBV6-5 TRBD1 . CASSQPGQPLGYTF TGTGCCAGCAGTCAGCCGGGACAGCCTTTAGGCTACACCTTC
TRBJ2-2 TRBV5-1 . few CATSDRGPNTGELFF TGCGCCACTTCAGATAGGGGTCCGAACACCGGGGAGCTGTTTTTT
TRBJ2-3 TRBV7-9 TRBD2 . CASSLNRRGLAVSTDTQYF TGTGCCAGCAGCTTAAATCGGCGGGGACTAGCGGTCAGCACAGATACGCAGTATTTT
TRBJ1-4 TRBV28 TRBD1 few CASRTGAGEKLFF TGTGCCAGCAGGACAGGGGCGGGAGAAAAACTGTTTTTT
TRBJ2-7 TRBV7-9 . . CASSSIRDKEDF TGTGCCAGCAGCTCCATCAGGGACAAGGAAGACTTC
TRBJ1-4 TRBV16 . . CASTSRRSNEKLFF TGTGCCAGCACCTCCCGGCGTTCTAATGAAAAACTGTTTTTT
TRBJ2-7 TRBV4-1 . . CASSQDDYPTYEQYF TGCGCCAGCAGCCAAGATGATTACCCCACCTACGAGCAGTACTTC
TRBJ1-1 TRBV18 . . CASSQQANTEAFF TGTGCCAGCTCACAACAGGCGAACACTGAAGCTTTCTTT
TRBJ2-1 TRBV29-1 TRBD1 . CSVAGQTYNEQFF TGCAGCGTTGCGGGACAGACCTACAATGAGCAGTTCTTC
TRBJ1-1 TRBV27 . . CASQMGIVTEAFF TGTGCCAGCCAAATGGGGATTGTCACTGAAGCTTTCTTT
TRBJ2-7 TRBV11-2 . . CASSLRQARGWEQYF TGTGCCAGCAGCTTAAGACAGGCCAGAGGGTGGGAGCAGTACTTC
TRBJ2-3 TRBV6-6 . . CASSSLGVGRSDTQYF TGTGCCAGCAGTTCCCTCGGGGTAGGAAGGTCAGATACGCAGTATTTT
TRBJ2-7 TRBV4-1 TRBD1 . CASSLIGTGNYEQYF TGCGCCAGCAGCCTTATAGGGACAGGGAACTACGAGCAGTACTTC
TRBJ1-2 TRBV14 . . CASSQRIGTLSTF TGTGCCAGCAGCCAACGAATCGGGACTCTATCCACCTTC
TRBJ2-3 TRBV5-1 TRBD1 . CASSLGQGGDTQYF TGCGCCAGCAGCCTAGGACAGGGAGGAGATACGCAGTATTTT
TRBJ2-7 TRBV19 . . CASSIDLWRGTYEQYF TGTGCCAGTAGTATAGATCTATGGCGGGGAACCTACGAGCAGTACTTC
TRBJ1-5 TRBV28 TRBD1 once CASRLRGDRLSNQPQHF TGTGCCAGCAGGCTCAGGGGGGATCGTCTCAGCAATCAGCCCCAGCATTTT
TRBJ1-5 TRBV28 TRBD1 . CASSHRGHQPQHF TGTGCCAGCTCCCACAGGGGGCATCAGCCCCAGCATTTT
TRBJ1-2 TRBV6-6 . . CASSYSIQGLGYTF TGTGCCAGCAGTTACTCGATTCAGGGATTAGGCTACACCTTC
TRBJ2-7 TRBV4-1 TRBD2 once CASRRTGTSGSYEQYF TGCGCCAGCAGGAGGACCGGGACTAGCGGATCCTACGAGCAGTACTTC
TRBJ1-5 TRBV28 . . CASSLSFGNQPQHF TGTGCCAGCAGTTTATCCTTTGGCAATCAGCCCCAGCATTTT
TRBJ1-2 TRBV11-2 . . CASSFRSGREASDGYTF TGTGCCAGCAGCTTCCGATCCGGAAGGGAAGCGTCGGATGGCTACACCTTC
TRBJ2-7 TRBV7-9 TRBD2 . CASGVRLAGNYEQYF TGTGCCAGCGGAGTTCGACTAGCGGGAAACTACGAGCAGTACTTC
TRBJ2-7 TRBV28 . . CASSLSMAGLSSYEQYF TGTGCCAGCAGTTTATCCATGGCGGGGCTGAGCTCCTACGAGCAGTACTTC